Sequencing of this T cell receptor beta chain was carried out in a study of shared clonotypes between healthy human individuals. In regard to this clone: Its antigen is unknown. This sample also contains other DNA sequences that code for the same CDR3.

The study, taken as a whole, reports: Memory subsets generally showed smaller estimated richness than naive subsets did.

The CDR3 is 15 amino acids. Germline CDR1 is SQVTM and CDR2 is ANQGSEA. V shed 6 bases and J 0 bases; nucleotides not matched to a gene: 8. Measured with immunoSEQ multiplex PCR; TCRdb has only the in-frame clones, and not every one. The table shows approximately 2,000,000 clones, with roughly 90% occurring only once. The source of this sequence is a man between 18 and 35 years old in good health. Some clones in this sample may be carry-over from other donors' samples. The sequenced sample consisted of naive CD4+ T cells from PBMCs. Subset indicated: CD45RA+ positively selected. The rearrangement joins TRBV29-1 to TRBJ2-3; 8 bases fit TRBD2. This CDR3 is CSVDGLAGSTDTQYF. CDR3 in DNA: TGCAGCGTCGATGGACTAGCAGGGAGCACAGATACGCAGTATTTT.